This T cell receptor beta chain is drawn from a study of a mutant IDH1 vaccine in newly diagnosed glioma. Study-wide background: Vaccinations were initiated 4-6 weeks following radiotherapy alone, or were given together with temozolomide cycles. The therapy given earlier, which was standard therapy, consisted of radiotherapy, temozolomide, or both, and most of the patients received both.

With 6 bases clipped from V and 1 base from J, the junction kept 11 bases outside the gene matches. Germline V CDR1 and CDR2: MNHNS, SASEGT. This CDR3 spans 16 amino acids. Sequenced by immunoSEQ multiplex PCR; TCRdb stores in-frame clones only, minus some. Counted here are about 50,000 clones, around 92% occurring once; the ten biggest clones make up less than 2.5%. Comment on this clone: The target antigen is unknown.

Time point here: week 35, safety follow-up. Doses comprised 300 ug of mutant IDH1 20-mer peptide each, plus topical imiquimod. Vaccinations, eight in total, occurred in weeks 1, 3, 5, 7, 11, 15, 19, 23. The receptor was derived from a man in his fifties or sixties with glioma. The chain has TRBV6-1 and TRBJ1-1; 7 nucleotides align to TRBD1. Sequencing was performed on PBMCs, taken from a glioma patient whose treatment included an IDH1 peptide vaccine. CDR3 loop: CASREQGRQGNTEAFF. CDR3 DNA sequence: TGTGCCAGCAGGGAACAGGGGCGGCAGGGGAACACTGAAGCTTTCTTT.